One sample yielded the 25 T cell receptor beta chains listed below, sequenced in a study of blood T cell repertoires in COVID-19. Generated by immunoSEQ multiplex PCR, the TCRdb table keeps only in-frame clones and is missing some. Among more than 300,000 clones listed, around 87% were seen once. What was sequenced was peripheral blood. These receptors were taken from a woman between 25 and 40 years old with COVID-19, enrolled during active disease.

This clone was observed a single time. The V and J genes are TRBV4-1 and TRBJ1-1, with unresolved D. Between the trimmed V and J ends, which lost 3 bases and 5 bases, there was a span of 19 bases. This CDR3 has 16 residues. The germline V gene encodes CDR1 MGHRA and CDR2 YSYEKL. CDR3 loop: CASSHFLVRVGTEAFF. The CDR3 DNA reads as TGCGCCAGCAGCCACTTTCTGGTACGGGTCGGGACTGAAGCTTTCTTT.

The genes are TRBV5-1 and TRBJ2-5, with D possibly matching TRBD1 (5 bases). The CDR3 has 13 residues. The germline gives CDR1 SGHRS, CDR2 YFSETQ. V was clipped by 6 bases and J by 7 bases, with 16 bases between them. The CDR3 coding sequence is TGCGCCAGCAACCCTGACAGTTATGGGACCCAGTACTTC. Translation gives CASNPDSYGTQYF. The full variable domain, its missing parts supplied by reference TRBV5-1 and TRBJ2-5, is KAGVTQTPRYLIKTRGQQVTLSCSPISGHRSVSWYQQTPGQGLQFLFEYFSETQRNKGNFPGRFSGRQFSNSRSEMNVSTLELGDSALYLCASNPDSYGTQYFGPGTRLLVL.

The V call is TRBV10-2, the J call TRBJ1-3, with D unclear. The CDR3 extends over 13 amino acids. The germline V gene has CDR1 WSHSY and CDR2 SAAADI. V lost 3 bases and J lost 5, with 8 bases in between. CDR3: CASSEEERNTIYF. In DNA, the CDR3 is TGCGCCAGCAGTGAAGAGGAAAGAAACACCATATATTTT.

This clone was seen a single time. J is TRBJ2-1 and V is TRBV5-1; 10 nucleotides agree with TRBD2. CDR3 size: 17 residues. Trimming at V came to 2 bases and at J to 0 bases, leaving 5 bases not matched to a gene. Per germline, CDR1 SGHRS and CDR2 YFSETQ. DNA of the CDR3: TGCGCCAGCAGCTTTTATGCTAGCGGGAGCTCCTACAATGAGCAGTTCTTC. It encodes CASSFYASGSSYNEQFF.

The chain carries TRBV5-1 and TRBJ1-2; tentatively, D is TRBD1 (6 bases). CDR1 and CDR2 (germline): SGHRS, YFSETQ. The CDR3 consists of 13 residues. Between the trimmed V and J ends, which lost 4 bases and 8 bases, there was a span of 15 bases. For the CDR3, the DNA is TGCGCCAGCAGCGCATACAGGGAGAACGGCTACACCTTC. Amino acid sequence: CASSAYRENGYTF.

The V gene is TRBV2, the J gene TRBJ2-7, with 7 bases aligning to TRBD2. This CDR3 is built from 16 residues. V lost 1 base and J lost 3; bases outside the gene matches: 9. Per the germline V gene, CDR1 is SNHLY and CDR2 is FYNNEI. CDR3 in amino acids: CASSEGSSGTHYEQYF. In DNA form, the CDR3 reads TGTGCCAGCAGTGAAGGATCTAGCGGAACCCACTACGAGCAGTACTTC.

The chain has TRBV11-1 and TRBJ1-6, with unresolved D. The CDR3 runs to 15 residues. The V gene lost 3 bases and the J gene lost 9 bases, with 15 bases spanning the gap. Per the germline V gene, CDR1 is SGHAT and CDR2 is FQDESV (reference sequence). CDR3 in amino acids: CASSFDGVEGSPLHF. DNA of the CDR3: TGTGCCAGCAGCTTCGACGGGGTTGAGGGTTCACCCCTCCACTTT.

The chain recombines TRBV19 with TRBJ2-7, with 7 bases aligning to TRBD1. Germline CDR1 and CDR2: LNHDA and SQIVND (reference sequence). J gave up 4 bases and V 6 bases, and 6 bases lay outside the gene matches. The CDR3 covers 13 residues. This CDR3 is CASRRAQGYEQYF. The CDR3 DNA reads TGTGCCAGTAGGAGGGCACAGGGGTACGAGCAGTACTTC.

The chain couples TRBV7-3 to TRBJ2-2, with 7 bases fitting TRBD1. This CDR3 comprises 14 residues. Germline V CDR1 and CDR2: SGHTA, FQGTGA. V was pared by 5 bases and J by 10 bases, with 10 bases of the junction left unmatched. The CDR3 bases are TGTGCCAGCAGCCCAAAAGACAGGGTTGAGGAGCTGTTTTTT. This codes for CASSPKDRVEELFF.

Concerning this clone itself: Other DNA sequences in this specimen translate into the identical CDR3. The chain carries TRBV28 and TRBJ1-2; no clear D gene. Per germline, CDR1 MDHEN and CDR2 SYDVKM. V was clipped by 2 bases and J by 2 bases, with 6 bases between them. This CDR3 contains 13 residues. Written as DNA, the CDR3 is TGTGCCAGCAGTTTAGCAGGAAACTATGGCTACACCTTC. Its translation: CASSLAGNYGYTF.

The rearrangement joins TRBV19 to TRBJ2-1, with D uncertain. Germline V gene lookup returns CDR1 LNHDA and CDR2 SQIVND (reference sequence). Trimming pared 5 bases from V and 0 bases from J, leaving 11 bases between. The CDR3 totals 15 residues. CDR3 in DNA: TGTGCCAGTAGTGTAAGCGCGAGCTCCTACAATGAGCAGTTCTTC. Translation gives CASSVSASSYNEQFF.

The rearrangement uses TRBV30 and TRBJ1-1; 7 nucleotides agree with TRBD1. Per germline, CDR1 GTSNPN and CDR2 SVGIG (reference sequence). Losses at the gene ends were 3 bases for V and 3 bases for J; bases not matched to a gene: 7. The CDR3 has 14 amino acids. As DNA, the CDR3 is TGTGCCTGGAGAAAGACAGGGTGGGACACTGAAGCTTTCTTT. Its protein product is CAWRKTGWDTEAFF.

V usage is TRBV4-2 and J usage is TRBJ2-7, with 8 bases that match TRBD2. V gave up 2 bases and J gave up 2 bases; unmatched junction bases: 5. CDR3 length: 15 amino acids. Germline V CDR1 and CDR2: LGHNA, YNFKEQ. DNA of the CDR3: TGTGCCAGCAGCCAACGGGCGGGAGGAACCTACGAGCAGTACTTC. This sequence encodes CASSQRAGGTYEQYF.

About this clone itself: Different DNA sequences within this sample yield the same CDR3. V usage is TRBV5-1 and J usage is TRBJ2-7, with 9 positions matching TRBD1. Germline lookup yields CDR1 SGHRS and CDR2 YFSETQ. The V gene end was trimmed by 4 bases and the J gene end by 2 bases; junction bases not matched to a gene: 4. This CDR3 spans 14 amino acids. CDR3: CASSPGTGTYEQYF. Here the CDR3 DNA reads TGCGCCAGCAGCCCTGGGACAGGGACCTACGAGCAGTACTTC.

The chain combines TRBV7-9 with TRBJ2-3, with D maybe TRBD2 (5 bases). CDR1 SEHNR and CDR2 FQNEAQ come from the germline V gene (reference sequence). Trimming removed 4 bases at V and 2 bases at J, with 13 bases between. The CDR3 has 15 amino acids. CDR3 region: CASSSPSGSTDTQYF. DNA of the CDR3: TGTGCCAGCAGCTCCCCCAGCGGTTCCACAGATACGCAGTATTTT.

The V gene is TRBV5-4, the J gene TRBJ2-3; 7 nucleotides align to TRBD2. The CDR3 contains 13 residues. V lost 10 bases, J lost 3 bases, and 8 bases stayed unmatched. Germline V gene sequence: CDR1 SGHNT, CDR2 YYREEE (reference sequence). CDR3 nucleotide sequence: TGTGCCGGGGGGGTGTCGGGTACAGATACGCAGTATTTT. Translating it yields CAGGVSGTDTQYF.

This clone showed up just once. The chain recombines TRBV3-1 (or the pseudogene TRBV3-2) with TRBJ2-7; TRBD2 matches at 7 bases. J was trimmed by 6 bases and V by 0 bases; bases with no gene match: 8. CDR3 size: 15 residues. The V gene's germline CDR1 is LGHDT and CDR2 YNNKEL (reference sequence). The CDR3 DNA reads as TGTGCCAGCAGCCAAGAGCCGGGACTAAGATCCGAGCAGTACTTC. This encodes CASSQEPGLRSEQYF.

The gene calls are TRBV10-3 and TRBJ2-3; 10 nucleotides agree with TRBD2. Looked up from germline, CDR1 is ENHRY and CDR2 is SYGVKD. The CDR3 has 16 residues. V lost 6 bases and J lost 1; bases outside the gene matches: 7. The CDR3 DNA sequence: TGTGCCATCAGCCTTCCCGGGACTAGCGGCACAGATACGCAGTATTTT. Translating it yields CAISLPGTSGTDTQYF.

Here the CDR3 reads CASSRSLYGELFF. Written as DNA, the CDR3 is TGTGCCAGCAGTCGATCTCTCTACGGGGAGCTGTTTTTT. This chain connects TRBV2 to TRBJ2-2; no reliable D call. Looked up from germline, CDR1 is SNHLY and CDR2 is FYNNEI. V lost 5 bases and J lost 7, with 11 bases in between. The CDR3 totals 13 residues. The full variable domain, its missing parts supplied by reference TRBV2 and TRBJ2-2, is EPEVTQTPSHQVTQMGQEVILRCVPISNHLYFYWYRQILGQKVEFLVSFYNNEISEKSEIFDDQFSVERPDGSNFTLKIRSTKLEDSAMYFCASSRSLYGELFFGEGSRLTVL.

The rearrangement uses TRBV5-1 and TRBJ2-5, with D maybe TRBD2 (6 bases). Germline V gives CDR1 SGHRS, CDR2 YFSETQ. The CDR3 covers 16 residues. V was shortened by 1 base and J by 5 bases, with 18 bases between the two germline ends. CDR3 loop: CASSLLTGEGGETQYF. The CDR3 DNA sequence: TGCGCCAGCAGCTTGTTAACGGGAGAAGGTGGGGAGACCCAGTACTTC.

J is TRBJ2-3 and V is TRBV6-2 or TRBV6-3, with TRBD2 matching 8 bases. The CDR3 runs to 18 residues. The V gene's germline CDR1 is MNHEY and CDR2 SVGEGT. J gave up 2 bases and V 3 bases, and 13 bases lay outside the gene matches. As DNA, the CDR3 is TGTGCCAGCAGTTATCAAGGGTTACTAGCGGATAACACAGATACGCAGTATTTT. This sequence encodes CASSYQGLLADNTDTQYF.

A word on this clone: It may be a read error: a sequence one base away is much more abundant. CDR3 nucleotides: TGTGCCAGCAGTCCCATGAACACTGAAGCTTTCTTT. This translates into CASSPMNTEAFF. The chain joins TRBV21-1 to TRBJ1-1; the table gives TRBD1 as D, unverified against the DNA. TRBV21-1 is described as a pseudogene. The CDR3 is 12 residues long.

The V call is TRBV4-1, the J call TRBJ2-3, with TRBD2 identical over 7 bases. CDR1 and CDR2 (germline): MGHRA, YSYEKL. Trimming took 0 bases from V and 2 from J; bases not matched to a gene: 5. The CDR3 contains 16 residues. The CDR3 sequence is CASSQDREDYTDTQYF. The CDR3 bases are TGCGCCAGCAGCCAAGATCGGGAGGACTACACAGATACGCAGTATTTT.

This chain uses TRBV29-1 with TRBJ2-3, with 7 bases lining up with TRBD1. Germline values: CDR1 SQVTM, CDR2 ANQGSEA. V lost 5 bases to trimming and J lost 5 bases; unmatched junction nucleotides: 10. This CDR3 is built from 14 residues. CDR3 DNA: TGCAGCGTTTCCCCCCAGCGACAGGGAGATACGCAGTATTTT. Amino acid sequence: CSVSPQRQGDTQYF.

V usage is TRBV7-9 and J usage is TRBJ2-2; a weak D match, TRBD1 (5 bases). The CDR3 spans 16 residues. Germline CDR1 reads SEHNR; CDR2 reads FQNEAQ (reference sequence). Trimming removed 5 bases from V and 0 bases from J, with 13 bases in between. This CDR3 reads CASSPGSAANTGELFF. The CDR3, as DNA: TGTGCCAGCAGCCCAGGGTCTGCCGCGAACACCGGGGAGCTGTTTTTT.